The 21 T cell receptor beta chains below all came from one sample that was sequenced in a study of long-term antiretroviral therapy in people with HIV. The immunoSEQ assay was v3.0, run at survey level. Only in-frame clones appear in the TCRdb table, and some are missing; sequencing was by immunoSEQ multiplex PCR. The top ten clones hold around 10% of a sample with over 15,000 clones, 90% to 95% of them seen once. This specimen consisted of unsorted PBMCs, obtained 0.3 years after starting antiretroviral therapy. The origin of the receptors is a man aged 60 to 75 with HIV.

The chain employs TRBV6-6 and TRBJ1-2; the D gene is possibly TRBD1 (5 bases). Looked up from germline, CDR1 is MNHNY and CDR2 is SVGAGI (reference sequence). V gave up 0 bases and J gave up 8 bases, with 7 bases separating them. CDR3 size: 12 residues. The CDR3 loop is CASSYSREGYTF. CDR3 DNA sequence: TGTGCCAGCAGTTACTCCAGGGAGGGCTACACCTTC.

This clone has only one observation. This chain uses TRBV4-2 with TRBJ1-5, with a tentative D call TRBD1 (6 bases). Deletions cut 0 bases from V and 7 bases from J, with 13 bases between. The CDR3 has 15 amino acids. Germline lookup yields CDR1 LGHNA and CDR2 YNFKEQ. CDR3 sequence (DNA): TGTGCCAGCAGCCAAGATGGACAGACATGGCAGCCCCAGCATTTT. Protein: CASSQDGQTWQPQHF.

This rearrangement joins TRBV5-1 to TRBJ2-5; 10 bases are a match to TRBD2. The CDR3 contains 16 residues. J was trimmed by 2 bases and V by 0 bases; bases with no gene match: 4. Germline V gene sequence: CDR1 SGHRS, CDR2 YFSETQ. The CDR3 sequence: CASSLASTSGQETQYF. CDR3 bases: TGCGCCAGCAGCTTGGCTTCGACTAGCGGGCAAGAGACCCAGTACTTC.

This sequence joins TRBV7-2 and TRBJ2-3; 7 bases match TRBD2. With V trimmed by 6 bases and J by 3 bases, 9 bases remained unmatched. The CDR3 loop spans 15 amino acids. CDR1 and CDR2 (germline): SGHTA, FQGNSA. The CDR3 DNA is TGTGCCAGCAGGCCATCGGGACTACGGACAGATACGCAGTATTTT. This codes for CASRPSGLRTDTQYF.

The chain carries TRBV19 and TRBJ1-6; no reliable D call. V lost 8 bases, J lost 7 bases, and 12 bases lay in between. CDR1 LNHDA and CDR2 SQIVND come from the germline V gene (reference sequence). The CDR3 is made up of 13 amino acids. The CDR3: CASGLMGNSPLHF. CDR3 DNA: TGTGCCAGTGGCCTTATGGGGAATTCACCCCTCCACTTT.

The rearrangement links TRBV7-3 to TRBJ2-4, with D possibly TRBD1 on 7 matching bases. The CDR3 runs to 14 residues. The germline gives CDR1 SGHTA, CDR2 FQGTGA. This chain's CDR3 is CAGGQGEWGNIQYF. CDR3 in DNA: TGTGCTGGGGGGCAGGGGGAGTGGGGAAACATTCAGTACTTC.

CDR3: CASSDSRNTGELFF. The CDR3 nucleotides read TGTGCCAGCAGTGACTCGCGTAACACCGGGGAGCTGTTTTTT. The chain links TRBV2 to TRBJ2-2; D gene uncertain. CDR3 length: 14 amino acids. Germline V gene data show CDR1 as SNHLY and CDR2 as FYNNEI. V was clipped by 3 bases and J by 2 bases, with 7 bases between them.

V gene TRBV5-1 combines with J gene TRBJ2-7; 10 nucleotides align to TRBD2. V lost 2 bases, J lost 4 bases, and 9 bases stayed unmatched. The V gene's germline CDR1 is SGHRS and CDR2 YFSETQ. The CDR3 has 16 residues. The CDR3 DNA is TGCGCCAGCAGCTTAGCGGGAGGGAATGTTGATTACGAGCAGTACTTC. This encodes CASSLAGGNVDYEQYF. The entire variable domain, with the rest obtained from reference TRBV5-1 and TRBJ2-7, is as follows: KAGVTQTPRYLIKTRGQQVTLSCSPISGHRSVSWYQQTPGQGLQFLFEYFSETQRNKGNFPGRFSGRQFSNSRSEMNVSTLELGDSALYLCASSLAGGNVDYEQYFGPGTRLTVT.

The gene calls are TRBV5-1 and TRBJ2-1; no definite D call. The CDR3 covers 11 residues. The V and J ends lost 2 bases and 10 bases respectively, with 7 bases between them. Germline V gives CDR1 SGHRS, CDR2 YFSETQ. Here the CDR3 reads CASSLREEQFF. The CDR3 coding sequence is TGCGCCAGCAGCTTAAGGGAAGAGCAGTTCTTC.

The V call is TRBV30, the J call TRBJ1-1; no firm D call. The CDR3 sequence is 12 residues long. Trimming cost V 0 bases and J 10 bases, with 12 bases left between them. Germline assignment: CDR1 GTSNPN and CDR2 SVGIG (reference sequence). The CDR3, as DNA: TGTGCCTGGAGTGTTCCGGTCCGAGGAGCTTTCTTT. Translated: CAWSVPVRGAFF.

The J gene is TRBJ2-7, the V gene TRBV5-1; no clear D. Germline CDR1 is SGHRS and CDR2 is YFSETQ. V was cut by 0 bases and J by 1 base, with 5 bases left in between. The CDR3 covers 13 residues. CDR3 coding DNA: TGCGCCAGCAGCTTGGGGTATTCCTACGAGCAGTACTTC. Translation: CASSLGYSYEQYF.

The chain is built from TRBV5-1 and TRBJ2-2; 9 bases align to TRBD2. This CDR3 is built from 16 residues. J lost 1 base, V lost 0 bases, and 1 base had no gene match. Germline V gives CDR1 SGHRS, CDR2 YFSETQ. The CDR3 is CASSLGLAENTGELFF. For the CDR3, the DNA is TGCGCCAGCAGCTTGGGACTAGCGGAGAACACCGGGGAGCTGTTTTTT.

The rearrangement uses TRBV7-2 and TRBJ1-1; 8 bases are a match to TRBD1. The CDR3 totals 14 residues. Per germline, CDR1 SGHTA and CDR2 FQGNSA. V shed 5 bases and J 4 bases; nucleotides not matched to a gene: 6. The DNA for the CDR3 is TGTGCCAGCAGCCATGGGACAGGAAGCACTGAAGCTTTCTTT. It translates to CASSHGTGSTEAFF.

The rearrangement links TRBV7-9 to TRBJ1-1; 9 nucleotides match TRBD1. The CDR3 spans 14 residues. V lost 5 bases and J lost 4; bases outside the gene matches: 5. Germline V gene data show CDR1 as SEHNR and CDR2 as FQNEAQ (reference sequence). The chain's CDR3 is CASSPQGAGTEAFF. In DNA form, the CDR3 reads TGTGCCAGCAGCCCACAGGGGGCAGGCACTGAAGCTTTCTTT.

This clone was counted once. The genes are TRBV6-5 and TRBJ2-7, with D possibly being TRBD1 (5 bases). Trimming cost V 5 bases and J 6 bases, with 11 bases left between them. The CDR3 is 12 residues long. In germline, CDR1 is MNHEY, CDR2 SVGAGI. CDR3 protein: CASSPQGREQYF. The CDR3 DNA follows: TGTGCCAGCAGTCCCCAGGGTCGCGAGCAGTACTTC.

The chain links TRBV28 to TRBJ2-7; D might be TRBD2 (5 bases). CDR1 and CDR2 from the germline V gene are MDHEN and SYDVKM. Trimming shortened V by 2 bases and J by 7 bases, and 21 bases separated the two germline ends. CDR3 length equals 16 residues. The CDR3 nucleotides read TGTGCCAGCAGTTTAGTCGGGATCCCGGCCTTTGGGGAGCAGTACTTC. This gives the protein CASSLVGIPAFGEQYF.

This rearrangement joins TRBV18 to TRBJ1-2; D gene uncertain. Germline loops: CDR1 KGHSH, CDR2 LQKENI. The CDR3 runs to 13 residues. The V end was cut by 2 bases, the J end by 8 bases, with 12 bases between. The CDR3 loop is CASSPIRDGGYTF. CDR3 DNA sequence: TGTGCCAGCTCACCAATAAGGGATGGAGGCTACACCTTC.

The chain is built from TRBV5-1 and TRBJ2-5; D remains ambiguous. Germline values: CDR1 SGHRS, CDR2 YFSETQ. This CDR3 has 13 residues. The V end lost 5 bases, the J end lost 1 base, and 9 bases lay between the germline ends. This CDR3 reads CASSPGPQETQYF. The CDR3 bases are TGCGCCAGCAGTCCGGGTCCCCAAGAGACCCAGTACTTC.

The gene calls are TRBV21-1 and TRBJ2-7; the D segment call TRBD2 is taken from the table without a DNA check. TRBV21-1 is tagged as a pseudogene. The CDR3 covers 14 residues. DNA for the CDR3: TGTGCCAGCAGGGGGAGAACTTTGACGTACGAGCAGTACTTC. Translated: CASRGRTLTYEQYF.

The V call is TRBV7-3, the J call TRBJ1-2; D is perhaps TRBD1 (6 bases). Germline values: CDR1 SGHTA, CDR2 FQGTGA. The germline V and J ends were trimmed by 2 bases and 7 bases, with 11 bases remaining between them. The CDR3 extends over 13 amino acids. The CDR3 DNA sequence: TGTGCCAGCAGCTTACACGAGGGGGGTGGCTACACCTTC. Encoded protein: CASSLHEGGGYTF.

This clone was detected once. CDR3 bases: TGTGCCAGCAGCTTGGGGCAAGAGACCCAGTACTTC. Protein product: CASSLGQETQYF. This chain joins TRBV9 and TRBJ2-5; D not certain. The CDR3 spans 12 residues. V gave up 4 bases and J gave up 2 bases, with 6 bases separating them. Germline CDR1 SGDLS, CDR2 YYNGEE.